This TCR beta chain came from a study of response to subunit inactivated influenza vaccine. The CDR3 runs to 15 residues. CDR1 MNHEY and CDR2 SVGEGT come from the germline V gene. Trimming took off 2 bases at V and 5 bases at J, with 12 bases between the two ends. Worth noting for this clonotype: What it binds is unknown.

TCRdb passed the RT-PCR reads through MiXCR, listing each CDR3 protein once. The table records over 750,000 distinct CDR3 sequences, approximately 21% of them present only once. Study-level results: Few additional T cells are recruited per seasonal influenza vaccination, authors suggested.

The chain couples TRBV6-2 or TRBV6-3 to TRBJ1-4; D not certain. The receptor comes from a man aged 50 to 60 who received an inactivated influenza vaccine. The specimen comprised PBMCs from blood, sampled less than 6 days after vaccination. The CDR3 here is CASSYRSLQNEKLFF. The CDR3 nucleotides are TGTGCCAGCAGTTACCGGTCGTTACAGAATGAAAAACTGTTTTTT.